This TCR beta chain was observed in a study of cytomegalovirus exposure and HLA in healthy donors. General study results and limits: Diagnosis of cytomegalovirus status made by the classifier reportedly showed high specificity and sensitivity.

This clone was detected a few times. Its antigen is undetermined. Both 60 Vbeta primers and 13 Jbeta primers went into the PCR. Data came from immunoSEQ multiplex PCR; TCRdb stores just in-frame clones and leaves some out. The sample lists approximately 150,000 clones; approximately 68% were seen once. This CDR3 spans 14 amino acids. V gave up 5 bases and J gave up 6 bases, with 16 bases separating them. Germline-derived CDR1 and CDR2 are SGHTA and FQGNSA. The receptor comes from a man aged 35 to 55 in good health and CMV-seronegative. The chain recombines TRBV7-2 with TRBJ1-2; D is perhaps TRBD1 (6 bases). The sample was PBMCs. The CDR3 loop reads CASSATGIGDGYTF. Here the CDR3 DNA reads TGTGCCAGCAGCGCTACAGGGATAGGGGATGGCTACACCTTC.